This T cell receptor (beta chain) derives from a study of shared clonotypes between healthy human individuals (dated by TCRdb to 2018 to 2021). About the study as a whole: The cohort included a few men and a couple of women between 18 and 49 years of age. The study deeply sequenced blood TCR repertoires of several healthy adults to estimate repertoire size and the extent of clonotype sharing between individuals. Different laboratories and diverse techniques were used to prepare libraries and sequence TCR repertoires, to increase sequencing depth and limit assay-specific biases. Per donor, leukapheresis produced somewhere between about 0.9 and 9 billion PBMCs. What the study reported, not specific to this receptor: Sampling was restricted to blood, and TCR repertoires in tissue are likely to differ from TCR repertoires in blood. Pairwise subsampling indicated that sequencing depth was expected to affect the degree of clonotype sharing among donors. Because the study included only a small number of donors, the genetic and exposure-history diversity represented was limited.

In the case of this clone: The clone's antigen remains unknown. Base qualities are not at hand, and no much larger clone is one base apart.

From the cysteine through the phenylalanine, the CDR3 covers 19 amino acids. Only the CDR3 DNA stays, 57 bases, in frame from base 1. The germline V gene yields SGHRS for CDR1 and YFSETQ for CDR2. V is shortened by 4 bases, J by 1 base, and the region joining them spans 21 bases. TCR CDR3 regions were amplified from genomic DNA by multiplex PCR using the deep immunoSEQ assay. Extracted genomic DNA from each cell subset was distributed evenly across all wells of several immunoSEQ 96-well plates, and each plate was treated as a replicate. For unsorted PBMC, each replicate PCR was loaded with 300 ng genomic DNA, equivalent to approximately 33,000 T cell genomes. Ten immunoSEQ deep assay plates were used to sequence the unsorted PBMC genomic DNA. The purified libraries were quantified using a Qubit 3.0 fluorometer, sized with a Bioanalyzer 2100, and then quantified again using the KAPA Library Quantification kit. Every immunoSEQ 96-well plate was sequenced on a dedicated single-read 150-cycle Illumina NextSeq 550 flow cell. Processing in the source paper ran as follows. The immunoSEQ output contained only junctional sequences without quality scores, so filtering could not match that applied to full-length reads. To assign V/J genes and CDR3, sequences were annotated against IMGT germline references using PyIR, a Python wrapper for IgBLAST v1.9. Reads were removed for weak V/J assignments (E-value above 1e-6), missing CDR3, stop codons, out-of-frame junctions, or ambiguous translated residues. V3J clonotypes were defined as sequences sharing an identical inferred V gene, J gene, and CDR3 amino acid sequence. The percentage overlap between two repertoires was calculated by dividing the number of shared unique clonotypes by the size of the smaller repertoire. Richness of each repertoire was evaluated using RTK rarefaction, the Chao1 estimator, and Recon v2.1 estimates of unobserved clonotypes. TCRdb took this table from immuneACCESS and kept in-frame rearrangements with V and J called. Such tables lack part of the clones; where checked against another copy, unresolved V genes explain under half of the gap, and the rest is unexplained. V, J and clone size derive from that table, while D and trimming were established from the DNA sequence. This sample gives under 600,000 clones in total; almost 80% of them show up just once. The ten largest clones add up to about an eighth of the sample.

Healthy HIV-negative adults with no recently reported acute infections or vaccinations were included as donors. Every donor was a Caucasian adult living in Nashville, Tennessee, USA. In the unsorted samples, some 100 million PBMCs were counted, and genomic DNA was extracted using the QIAamp DNA Blood Mini kit. Blood was collected by leukapheresis, and PBMCs were isolated by Ficoll-Histopaque density gradient centrifugation and then cryopreserved in liquid nitrogen vapor phase. The sequence is built from TRBV5-1 and TRBJ2-6, and perhaps TRBD1 as D gene, on 8 matching bases. The source of this sequence is a woman aged 40 to 50 in good health. Some clones in this sample may be carry-over from other donors' samples. The sample taken for sequencing was PBMCs. CDR3 loop: CASSGGDRPIQSGANVLTF. The bases read TGCGCCAGCAGCGGGGGGGACAGGCCCATCCAATCTGGGGCCAACGTCCTGACTTTC.